Listed below are T cell receptor beta chains from one sample, sequenced in a study of lymphopenia after photon versus proton radiotherapy. The assay was immunoSEQ multiplex PCR, and TCRdb's table has in-frame clones only and misses some. The sample contains tens of thousands of clones, about four fifths of which appear only once. Sequences were derived from peripheral blood, sampled from a patient treated with proton-based radiotherapy. The receptor source for this set is a woman in her seventies with pancreatic cancer. Both conserved end residues are part of each CDR3. The D gene is left open where the match is weak. Where a row states a size, it is once, few, many or the class of an expanded clone; other rows omit it.

D: -; J: TRBJ2-2; V: TRBV6-6; size: -; CDR3: CASSYPRGAGGELFF; DNA: TGTGCCAGCAGTTACCCTCGAGGGGCGGGCGGGGAGCTGTTTTTT
D: -; J: TRBJ2-6; V: TRBV5-1; size: once; CDR3: CASSPYWGTGANVLTF; DNA: TGCGCCAGCAGCCCCTACTGGGGAACTGGGGCCAACGTCCTGACTTTC
D: TRBD2; J: TRBJ2-3; V: TRBV25-1; size: -; CDR3: CASALAGVADTQYF; DNA: TGTGCCAGCGCGTTAGCGGGAGTAGCAGATACGCAGTATTTT
D: -; J: TRBJ2-3; V: TRBV7-9; size: -; CDR3: CASSSRGPGISTDTQYF; DNA: TGTGCCAGCAGCTCCAGGGGTCCGGGTATAAGCACAGATACGCAGTATTTT
D: -; J: TRBJ2-1; V: TRBV28; size: -; CDR3: CASSLMTYNEQFF; DNA: TGTGCCAGCAGTTTAATGACCTACAATGAGCAGTTCTTC
D: -; J: TRBJ1-2; V: TRBV7-8; size: -; CDR3: CASSPRNFASGSYGYTF; DNA: TGTGCCAGCAGCCCACGGAATTTCGCTTCCGGGTCCTATGGCTACACCTTC
D: TRBD2; J: TRBJ2-1; V: TRBV2; size: -; CDR3: CASSGVLAVSNEQFF; DNA: TGTGCCAGCAGTGGAGTACTAGCGGTTTCCAATGAGCAGTTCTTC
D: -; J: TRBJ1-2; V: TRBV30; size: -; CDR3: CAWSGFRGYTF; DNA: TGTGCCTGGAGTGGATTCAGGGGCTACACCTTC
D: TRBD1; J: TRBJ1-2; V: TRBV19; size: -; CDR3: CASILKGQEAYGYTF; DNA: TGTGCCAGTATCCTGAAGGGACAGGAGGCCTATGGCTACACCTTC
D: TRBD2; J: TRBJ2-7; V: TRBV7-2; size: -; CDR3: CASSPGLAGVIYEQYF; DNA: TGTGCCAGCAGCCCGGGACTAGCGGGAGTGATCTACGAGCAGTACTTC
D: TRBD1; J: TRBJ1-1; V: TRBV28; size: -; CDR3: CASRSGQAGNTEAFF; DNA: TGTGCCAGCAGATCCGGACAGGCGGGGAACACTGAAGCTTTCTTT
D: TRBD2; J: TRBJ2-2; V: TRBV7-2; size: -; CDR3: CASPVGAGMLANTGELFF; DNA: TGTGCCAGCCCCGTCGGAGCGGGGATGCTCGCGAACACCGGGGAGCTGTTTTTT
D: TRBD2; J: TRBJ2-5; V: TRBV7-3; size: -; CDR3: CASRVSSGRGREETQYF; DNA: TGTGCCAGCAGGGTTTCTAGCGGGAGAGGGAGAGAAGAGACCCAGTACTTC
D: -; J: TRBJ2-1; V: TRBV15; size: -; CDR3: CATSRDRSGRYNEQFF; DNA: TGTGCCACCAGCAGAGATCGCTCGGGCCGATACAATGAGCAGTTCTTC
D: TRBD1; J: TRBJ2-7; V: TRBV2; size: -; CDR3: CASRKPGQGDYEQYF; DNA: TGTGCCAGCAGGAAGCCGGGACAGGGGGACTACGAGCAGTACTTC
D: -; J: TRBJ2-7; V: TRBV2; size: -; CDR3: CASSEGYSYEQYF; DNA: TGTGCCAGCAGTGAGGGATATTCCTACGAGCAGTACTTC
D: TRBD1; J: TRBJ1-5; V: TRBV30; size: few; CDR3: CAWSPLSGTGDQQPQHF; DNA: TGTGCCTGGAGTCCGTTATCCGGGACAGGGGACCAACAGCCCCAGCATTTT
D: TRBD2; J: TRBJ2-5; V: TRBV5-1; size: -; CDR3: CASSVTSGLITGETQYF; DNA: TGCGCCAGCAGCGTAACTAGCGGGTTGATTACGGGGGAGACCCAGTACTTC
D: -; J: TRBJ1-4; V: TRBV5-1; size: -; CDR3: CASSLALGPLTTNEKLFF; DNA: TGCGCCAGCAGCTTGGCTTTGGGCCCCCTAACAACTAATGAAAAACTGTTTTTT
D: TRBD1; J: TRBJ2-7; V: TRBV19; size: -; CDR3: CASSISGQGDEQYF; DNA: TGTGCCAGTAGTATTTCAGGACAGGGCGACGAGCAGTACTTC
D: -; J: TRBJ2-1; V: TRBV30; size: -; CDR3: CAWSVASYNEQFF; DNA: TGTGCCTGGAGTGTAGCTTCCTACAATGAGCAGTTCTTC
D: -; J: TRBJ2-2; V: TRBV7-2; size: -; CDR3: CASSLEGRPPGELFF; DNA: TGTGCCAGCAGCTTAGAGGGTAGGCCGCCCGGGGAGCTGTTTTTT
D: -; J: TRBJ1-1; V: TRBV29-1; size: -; CDR3: CSVDNSNTEAFF; DNA: TGCAGCGTTGACAACAGTAACACTGAAGCTTTCTTT
D: TRBD1; J: TRBJ1-5; V: TRBV2; size: -; CDR3: CASLFDRDSSQPQHF; DNA: TGTGCCAGCCTATTCGACAGGGACAGCAGTCAGCCCCAGCATTTT
D: -; J: TRBJ2-7; V: TRBV13; size: -; CDR3: CASSQWDADYEQYF; DNA: TGTGCCAGCAGCCAATGGGACGCAGATTACGAGCAGTACTTC
D: -; J: TRBJ2-7; V: TRBV6-1; size: few; CDR3: CASQAGSSYEQYF; DNA: TGTGCCAGCCAGGCAGGGTCCTCTTACGAGCAGTACTTC
D: -; J: TRBJ2-1; V: TRBV7-3; size: -; CDR3: CASSFSQYNEQFF; DNA: TGTGCCAGCAGCTTCAGCCAATACAATGAGCAGTTCTTC
D: -; J: TRBJ2-5; V: TRBV7-8; size: once; CDR3: CASSLVPGFLAAETQYF; DNA: TGTGCCAGCAGCTTAGTCCCCGGATTTCTAGCTGCCGAGACCCAGTACTTC
D: -; J: TRBJ2-7; V: TRBV27; size: -; CDR3: CASSSTRTSYEQYF; DNA: TGTGCCAGCAGTTCCACTCGGACCTCCTACGAGCAGTACTTC
D: -; J: TRBJ1-1; V: TRBV27; size: -; CDR3: CASSLSETVNTEAFF; DNA: TGTGCCAGCAGTTTATCGGAGACGGTGAACACTGAAGCTTTCTTT
D: -; J: TRBJ2-7; V: TRBV19; size: -; CDR3: CAREQGRPYEQYF; DNA: TGTGCCAGAGAGCAGGGTCGGCCGTACGAGCAGTACTTC
D: TRBD1; J: TRBJ2-7; V: TRBV5-1; size: -; CDR3: CASSLRQGRSYEQYF; DNA: TGCGCCAGCAGCCTCAGACAGGGACGATCCTACGAGCAGTACTTC
D: -; J: TRBJ2-7; V: TRBV19; size: -; CDR3: CASSHLSDRPYEQYF; DNA: TGTGCCAGTAGTCATTTATCTGACCGACCTTACGAGCAGTACTTC
D: -; J: TRBJ1-2; V: TRBV5-1; size: -; CDR3: CASSFDDNGYTF; DNA: TGCGCCAGCAGCTTTGACGATAATGGCTACACCTTC
D: TRBD1; J: TRBJ2-7; V: TRBV7-9; size: -; CDR3: CASSLAGTGGKYEQYF; DNA: TGTGCCAGCAGCTTAGCCGGGACAGGGGGCAAATACGAGCAGTACTTC
D: TRBD1; J: TRBJ2-7; V: TRBV18; size: few; CDR3: CASSSTGDEQYF; DNA: TGTGCCAGCTCATCAACAGGGGACGAGCAGTACTTC
D: -; J: TRBJ1-2; V: TRBV30; size: -; CDR3: CAWSVIGGYGYTF; DNA: TGTGCCTGGAGTGTAATAGGGGGCTATGGCTACACCTTC
D: -; J: TRBJ1-5; V: TRBV6-1; size: -; CDR3: CASSEGEGRGPQHF; DNA: TGTGCCAGCAGTGAAGGGGAGGGAAGAGGGCCCCAGCATTTT
D: -; J: TRBJ1-3; V: TRBV5-1; size: -; CDR3: CASSLAGATLGNTIYF; DNA: TGCGCCAGCAGCTTGGCCGGGGCGACCTTGGGGAACACCATATATTTT
D: -; J: TRBJ1-1; V: TRBV5-4; size: -; CDR3: CASRADGRYTEAFF; DNA: TGTGCCAGCAGGGCAGACGGGAGGTACACTGAAGCTTTCTTT
D: -; J: TRBJ2-1; V: TRBV4-3; size: once; CDR3: CASSQPDRTNEQFF; DNA: TGCGCCAGCAGCCAACCCGACAGGACCAATGAGCAGTTCTTC
D: -; J: TRBJ2-7; V: TRBV5-4; size: -; CDR3: CASSVVEGLYEQYF; DNA: TGTGCCAGCAGCGTAGTGGAGGGCCTCTACGAGCAGTACTTC
D: TRBD1; J: TRBJ2-5; V: TRBV28; size: -; CDR3: CASRPLGQGGVKTQYF; DNA: TGTGCCAGCCGTCCCCTGGGACAGGGGGGTGTGAAGACCCAGTACTTC
D: -; J: TRBJ1-1; V: TRBV6-6; size: -; CDR3: CASSYSSNADTEAFF; DNA: TGTGCCAGCAGTTACTCGAGTAATGCGGACACTGAAGCTTTCTTT
D: -; J: TRBJ1-1; V: TRBV7-9; size: -; CDR3: CASSSRQAKNTEAFF; DNA: TGTGCCAGCAGCTCTAGACAGGCTAAGAACACTGAAGCTTTCTTT
D: -; J: TRBJ2-2; V: TRBV19; size: -; CDR3: CASSIFDTGELFF; DNA: TGTGCCAGTAGTATTTTCGACACCGGGGAGCTGTTTTTT
D: -; J: TRBJ1-6; V: TRBV6-5; size: -; CDR3: CASSYTTALDSPLHF; DNA: TGTGCCAGCAGTTACACCACAGCCCTGGATTCACCCCTCCACTTT
D: -; J: TRBJ2-2; V: TRBV7-3; size: -; CDR3: CASSRGPGLHGELFF; DNA: TGTGCCAGCAGCCGTGGTCCGGGACTGCACGGGGAGCTGTTTTTT
D: -; J: TRBJ1-1; V: TRBV27; size: -; CDR3: CASSLSWSRGRMNTEAFF; DNA: TGTGCCAGCAGTTTATCGTGGAGCAGGGGCCGAATGAACACTGAAGCTTTCTTT
D: -; J: TRBJ1-5; V: TRBV7-2; size: -; CDR3: CASSFSGPGKDQPQHF; DNA: TGTGCCAGCAGCTTTAGTGGGCCAGGGAAAGACCAGCCCCAGCATTTT
D: -; J: TRBJ2-3; V: TRBV4-2; size: -; CDR3: CASSQASETDTQYF; DNA: TGTGCCAGCAGCCAAGCTAGCGAAACAGATACGCAGTATTTT
D: -; J: TRBJ2-6; V: TRBV7-6; size: -; CDR3: CASSLEGGDWAGANVLTF; DNA: TGTGCCAGCAGCTTAGAGGGCGGGGATTGGGCTGGGGCCAACGTCCTGACTTTC
D: TRBD2; J: TRBJ2-3; V: TRBV19; size: -; CDR3: CASSWTSGATDTQYF; DNA: TGTGCCAGTAGTTGGACTAGCGGGGCCACAGATACGCAGTATTTT